This TCR beta chain is drawn from a study of neurological immune-mediated disorders. Germline V lookup: CDR1 SGHRS, CDR2 YFSETQ. The CDR3 length is 18 residues. V was pared by 1 base and J by 3 bases, with 22 bases between. TCRdb ran MiXCR on the 5' RACE reads and lists one entry per CDR3 protein. The data contain around 50,000 distinct CDR3 sequences, around 3.5% of them singletons. This clonotype was seen at least ten times. The rearrangement uses TRBV5-1 and TRBJ2-5; D tentatively reads TRBD1 or TRBD2 (8 bases each). The sequenced material came from PBMCs. This sequence was found in a woman younger than 45 with multiple sclerosis. CDR3 DNA sequence: TGCGCCAGCAGCTTGTTCGCAGGGGGCCGAGCGGGAGAAGAGACCCAGTACTTC. As protein: CASSLFAGGRAGEETQYF.